This T cell receptor (beta chain) was captured in a study of blood T cell repertoires in COVID-19. Study in general: Collection of acute and convalescent COVID-19 samples took place in the United States, Italy and Spain. In each case, the material was cDNA or gDNA derived from T cells, B-cell-depleted T cells, or PBMCs.

As processed by the authors: Amplification from reference gene primers served as the basis for estimated nucleated cell counts. Using immunoSEQ multiplex PCR, the repertoire was profiled, and TCRdb retains in-frame clones only, with some absent. V, J and clone size were drawn from that table, and D and trimming were deduced from the DNA. The sample includes about 200,000 clones, around 83% of them seen just once. The table lists this clone with a count of one. Germline V gene sequence: CDR1 KGHSH, CDR2 LQKENI. This CDR3 has 14 residues. V trimming: 5 bases; J trimming: 0 bases; junction bases outside the gene matches: 1.

The clonotype originates from a woman of 80 years or more with acute or convalescent COVID-19. The chain uses TRBV18 and TRBJ1-3, with TRBD1 matching over 7 bases. What was sequenced was peripheral blood. The CDR3 loop is CASSGTDSGNTIYF. As DNA, the CDR3 is TGTGCCAGCTCAGGGACAGACTCTGGAAACACCATATATTTT.